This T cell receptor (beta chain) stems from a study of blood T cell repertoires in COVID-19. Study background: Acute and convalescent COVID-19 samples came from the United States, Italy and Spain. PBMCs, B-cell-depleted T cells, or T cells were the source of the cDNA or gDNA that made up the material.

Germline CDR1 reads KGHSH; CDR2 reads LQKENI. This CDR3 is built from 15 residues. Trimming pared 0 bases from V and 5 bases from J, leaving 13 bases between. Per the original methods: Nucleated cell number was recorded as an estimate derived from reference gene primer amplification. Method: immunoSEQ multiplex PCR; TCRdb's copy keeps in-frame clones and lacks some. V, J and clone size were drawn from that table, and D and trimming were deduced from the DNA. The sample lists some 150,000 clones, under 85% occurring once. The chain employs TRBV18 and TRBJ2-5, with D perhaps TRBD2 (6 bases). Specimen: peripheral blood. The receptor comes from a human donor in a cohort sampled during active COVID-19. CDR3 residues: CASSPPGGEGETQYF. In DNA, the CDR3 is TGTGCCAGCTCACCACCAGGAGGGGAAGGGGAGACCCAGTACTTC.